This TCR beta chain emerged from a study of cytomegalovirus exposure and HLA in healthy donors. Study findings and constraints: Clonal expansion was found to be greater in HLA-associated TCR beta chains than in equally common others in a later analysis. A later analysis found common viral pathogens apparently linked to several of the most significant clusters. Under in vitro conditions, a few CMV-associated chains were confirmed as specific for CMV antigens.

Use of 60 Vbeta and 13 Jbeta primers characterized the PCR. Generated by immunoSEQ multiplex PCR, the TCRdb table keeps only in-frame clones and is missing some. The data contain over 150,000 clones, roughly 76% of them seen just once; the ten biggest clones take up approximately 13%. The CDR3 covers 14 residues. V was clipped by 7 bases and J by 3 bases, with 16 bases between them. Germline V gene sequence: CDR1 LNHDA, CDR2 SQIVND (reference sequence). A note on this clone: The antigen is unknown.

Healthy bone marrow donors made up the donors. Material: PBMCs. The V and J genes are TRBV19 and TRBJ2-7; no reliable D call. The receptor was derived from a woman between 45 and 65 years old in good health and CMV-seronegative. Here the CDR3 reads CASNSPHSGYEQYF. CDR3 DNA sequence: TGTGCCAGTAACAGTCCCCACTCAGGCTACGAGCAGTACTTC.